The entry below gives a single TCR beta chain sequence along with its context. Its binding antigen is unknown. No base quality information exists; no much larger clone differs at one position. This record belongs to a study of blood T cell repertoires in COVID-19 (dated by TCRdb to 2018 to 2021). Study-wide context: Collaborator samples came from the United States, Italy and Spain and covered acute and convalescent phases of COVID-19. The prospective study material was composed of cDNA or gDNA derived from T cells, B-cell-depleted T cells, or PBMCs. Deeply sampled blood TCRbeta repertoires from subjects exposed to, actively infected with, or recovered from COVID-19 were included in the dataset. The repertoires were released in a freely available public database intended as a resource for research on the immune response to SARS-CoV-2. The samples were drawn from two sources: the first 160 participants of the ongoing ImmuneRACE study, and 1,000 to 1,500 subjects contributed by 6 global collaborators. Nearly every sample came with metadata listing a de-identified subject ID, COVID-19 status, age in years and sex. Where HLA class I and class II types were available, the types were taken from metadata supplied by the sample provider, not from assay-based typing.

Collaborating institutions collected whole blood in K2EDTA tubes following their own protocols. For TCRbeta analysis, collaborators shipped samples in one of three forms: frozen whole blood, isolated PBMCs, or DNA extracted from either of those sample types. Trimming leaves V shorter by 3 bases and J shorter by 9 bases, with the junction holding 7 bases beyond the gene matches. Sequences DFQATT (CDR1) and SNEGSKA (CDR2) are obtained from the germline V gene (reference sequence). Measured from the cysteine to the phenylalanine, the CDR3 is 14 residues long. The CDR3 DNA has 42 bases and is translated from base 1. The immunoSEQ Assay, a bias-controlled multiplex PCR, was used to amplify TCRbeta CDR3 regions from genomic DNA. The published analysis was carried out like this. The number of nucleated cells in each sample was estimated by amplification of reference gene primers within the assay. To quantify the absolute abundance of each unique TCRbeta CDR3 rearrangement, sequence reads were collapsed and filtered. For each sample, productive Simpson clonality was calculated as the square root of Simpson's diversity index across productive rearrangements. TCRdb stores this immuneACCESS table with in-frame sequences only. Part of the clones is absent; in the studies checked, under half of the shortfall reflects unresolved V genes, and no reason is known for the rest. V and J calls plus clone size are reproduced from that table; the DNA served to infer D and trimming. The sample table shows around 70,000 clones, and 80% to 90% are seen once. The ten top clones hold approximately 0.59% of the sample.

Results the study describes overall, beyond this receptor: The quantity of clinical and demographic metadata differed by source and by participant and was supplied without curation.

This receptor was taken from a man in his 60s with acute or convalescent COVID-19. The sequencing sample was made of peripheral blood. The chain links TRBV20-1 with TRBJ2-1; 11 central bases correspond to TRBD2. The CDR3 corresponds to CSASVLAGESEQFF. At the DNA level, the sequence is TGCAGTGCTAGTGTACTAGCGGGAGAAAGTGAGCAGTTCTTC.